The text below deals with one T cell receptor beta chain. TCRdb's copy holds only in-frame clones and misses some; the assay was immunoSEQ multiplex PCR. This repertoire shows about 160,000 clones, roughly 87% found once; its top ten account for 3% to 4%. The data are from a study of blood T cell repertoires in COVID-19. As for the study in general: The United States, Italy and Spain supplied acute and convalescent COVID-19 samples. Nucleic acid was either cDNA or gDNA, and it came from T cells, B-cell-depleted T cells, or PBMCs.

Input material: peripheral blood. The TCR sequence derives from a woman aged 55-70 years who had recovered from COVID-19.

Here the CDR3 reads CASSYYTGEETQYF. CDR3 coding DNA: TGCGCCAGCAGCTACTATACAGGGGAAGAGACCCAGTACTTC. The genes are TRBV5-1 and TRBJ2-5; 7 nucleotides align to TRBD1. V lost 3 bases to trimming and J lost 3 bases; unmatched junction nucleotides: 5. The CDR3 loop spans 14 amino acids. Germline CDR1 reads SGHRS; CDR2 reads YFSETQ.